These 12 T cell receptor beta chains came from one sample sequenced in a study of cytomegalovirus exposure and HLA in healthy donors. The PCR ran on 60 Vbeta and 13 Jbeta primers. Using immunoSEQ multiplex PCR, the repertoire was profiled, and TCRdb retains in-frame clones only, with some absent. The table shows fewer than 50,000 clones, with 66% occurring only once. Sequencing was done on a sample of PBMCs. These receptors originate from a man aged 50 to 60 in good health and CMV-seropositive.

This chain connects TRBV4-1 to TRBJ1-1, with unresolved D. The CDR3 sequence is 16 residues long. V was shortened by 1 base and J by 7 bases, with 19 bases between the two germline ends. The germline V gene encodes CDR1 MGHRA and CDR2 YSYEKL. CDR3 region: CASSQVRFGGSNEAFF. The CDR3 DNA reads as TGCGCCAGCAGCCAAGTGAGGTTCGGAGGGTCCAATGAAGCTTTCTTT.

Ten or more counts support this clone. DNA of the CDR3: TGTGCCAGCAGCTTGCCTTCTAATGAAAAACTGTTTTTT. As protein: CASSLPSNEKLFF. J is TRBJ1-4 and V is TRBV5-6; D is undetermined. V was cut by 1 base and J by 3 bases, with 4 bases left in between. The V gene's germline CDR1 is SGHDT and CDR2 YYEEEE. The CDR3 contains 13 residues. Combining the CDR3 with reference TRBV5-6 and TRBJ1-4 gives the whole variable domain DAGVTQSPTHLIKTRGQQVTLRCSPKSGHDTVSWYQQALGQGPQFIFQYYEEEERQRGNFPDRFSGHQFPNYSSELNVNALLLGDSALYLCASSLPSNEKLFFGSGTQLSVL.

The chain uses TRBV18 and TRBJ2-6, with D tentatively TRBD1 (6 bases). The CDR3 runs to 15 residues. From germline, CDR1 is KGHSH and CDR2 LQKENI. Trimming pared 0 bases from V and 6 bases from J, leaving 9 bases between. The CDR3 region is CASSPPGAKANVLTF. The CDR3 DNA reads as TGTGCCAGCTCACCACCGGGGGCGAAGGCCAACGTCCTGACTTTC.

This sequence joins TRBV5-4 and TRBJ2-6; 7 bases line up with TRBD2. After removal of 4 bases from V and 2 bases from J, the junction contained 15 bases not matched to a gene. CDR3 length equals 19 residues. Germline V gene sequence: CDR1 SGHNT, CDR2 YYREEE (reference sequence). The CDR3 DNA follows: TGTGCCAGCAGCCTAACCCGGGGAGGGGCTTCCCCTGGGGCCAACGTCCTGACTTTC. It encodes CASSLTRGGASPGANVLTF.

V and J are TRBV30 and TRBJ2-1, with TRBD2 as a possible D gene (7 bases). The V end lost 2 bases, the J end lost 2 bases, and 10 bases lay between the germline ends. The CDR3 loop spans 14 amino acids. The germline V gene has CDR1 GTSNPN and CDR2 SVGIG (reference sequence). The CDR3: CAWSPGGPYNEQFF. Here the CDR3 DNA reads TGTGCCTGGAGTCCCGGGGGGCCCTACAATGAGCAGTTCTTC.

The V and J genes are TRBV7-2 and TRBJ2-1, with 10 bases identical to TRBD2. CDR1 is SGHTA and CDR2 is FQGNSA in the germline V gene. The CDR3 is made up of 16 amino acids. After removal of 1 base from V and 1 base from J, the junction contained 1 base not matched to a gene. Written as DNA, the CDR3 is TGTGCCAGCAGCTTAGTAGCGGGGGGTTCCTACAATGAGCAGTTCTTC. It is translated as CASSLVAGGSYNEQFF.

This chain connects TRBV29-1 to TRBJ2-5; a possible D gene is TRBD2 (6 bases). The ends were cut back, 7 bases at V and 3 bases at J, with 15 bases in the middle. CDR1 is SQVTM, CDR2 ANQGSEA, per germline. CDR3 length: 13 amino acids. DNA for the CDR3: TGCAGCGGGAGGCTTGGAGGGAAAGAGACCCAGTACTTC. This translates into CSGRLGGKETQYF.

This clone showed up just once. The chain couples TRBV5-6 to TRBJ1-1, with D unresolved. The CDR3 length is 17 residues. Trimming cost V 3 bases and J 2 bases, with 20 bases left between them. Per the germline V gene, CDR1 is SGHDT and CDR2 is YYEEEE. The CDR3 spells CASSWEYMAGKNTEAFF. For the CDR3, the DNA is TGTGCCAGCAGCTGGGAATACATGGCGGGGAAAAACACTGAAGCTTTCTTT.

The chain has TRBV7-8 and TRBJ1-1; D gene uncertain. Per the germline V gene, CDR1 is SGHVS and CDR2 is FQNEAQ. The CDR3 covers 12 residues. Trimming pared 5 bases from V and 1 base from J, leaving 5 bases between. The CDR3 DNA sequence: TGTGCCAGCAGCACAACGAACACTGAAGCTTTCTTT. Translation gives CASSTTNTEAFF.

This clone was recorded only once. The chain links TRBV25-1 to TRBJ1-1, with D unresolved. This CDR3 spans 15 amino acids. Trimming took 0 bases from V and 6 from J, leaving 14 bases between them. CDR1 MGHDK and CDR2 SYGVNS come from the germline V gene. This CDR3 is CASSEYSTRSAEAFF. The CDR3 DNA is TGTGCCAGCAGTGAATATTCGACCAGGTCGGCTGAAGCTTTCTTT.

The chain couples TRBV28 to TRBJ1-5; 7 nucleotides line up with TRBD1. CDR3 length: 15 residues. The junction had 6 bases not matched to a gene; V was cut back by 7 bases and J by 0 bases. The germline gives CDR1 MDHEN, CDR2 SYDVKM. Here the CDR3 DNA reads TGTGCCAGCAACACAGGGGAATATAGCAATCAGCCCCAGCATTTT. Protein: CASNTGEYSNQPQHF.

The chain recombines TRBV5-4 with TRBJ2-3; tentatively, D is TRBD1 (6 bases). The V end was cut by 5 bases, the J end by 3 bases, with 10 bases between. The CDR3 has 13 residues. Germline CDR1 is SGHNT and CDR2 is YYREEE (reference sequence). The CDR3 region has the DNA TGTGCCAGCAGGGATACAGGGACAGATACGCAGTATTTT. This codes for CASRDTGTDTQYF.